The entry that follows covers one T cell receptor (beta chain) sequence. The data are from a study of blood T cell repertoires in COVID-19. Study-level background: Sites across the United States, Italy and Spain contributed samples from acute and convalescent COVID-19. PBMCs, B-cell-depleted T cells, or T cells were the source of the cDNA or gDNA that made up the material.

The CDR3 spans 15 residues. V lost 4 bases and J lost 2, with 12 bases in between. Germline V CDR1 and CDR2: SGHTA, FQGNSA. How the authors handled the data: Amplification with reference gene primers provided the estimates of nucleated cell counts. The method was immunoSEQ multiplex PCR; TCRdb's version includes in-frame clones alone and lacks a portion of them. V and J calls plus clone size are reproduced from that table; the DNA served to infer D and trimming. This repertoire shows 200,000 to 250,000 clones, roughly 82% found once; its top ten account for approximately 4.5%. This clonotype originated in a woman aged 70-85 years with acute or convalescent COVID-19. The source material was peripheral blood. The chain joins TRBV7-2 to TRBJ1-5, with D tentatively TRBD1 (6 bases). This chain's CDR3 is CASSYQGLRNQPQHF. The CDR3 DNA reads TGTGCCAGCAGCTACCAGGGGCTCCGCAATCAGCCCCAGCATTTT.